This TCR beta chain is from a study of cytomegalovirus exposure and HLA in healthy donors. Study information: HLA-typed donors were the source of around 80 million unique TCRs, which an early data release held. Study-wide findings and caveats: Listed as cytomegalovirus-associated were 150 to 200 TCR beta chains. In an earlier analysis, about 87% or about 30%: the productive usage of most TCR beta V segments.

PCR primers comprised 60 Vbeta and 13 Jbeta primers. In the original analysis: A later analysis counted tens of millions of unique TCR beta chains, 9.5 million to 13 million shared. Clones were sequenced by immunoSEQ multiplex PCR, and TCRdb holds only the in-frame ones, with some missing. The V and J calls and clone size were taken over from that table, and D and trimming were inferred from the DNA. This sample's clone table lists 150,000 to 200,000 clones. Turning to this clone: The antigen is not known.

This CDR3 comprises 14 residues. The trim removed 2 bases at V and 4 bases at J, leaving 2 bases unmatched. The germline V gene has CDR1 MNHNY and CDR2 SVGAGI (reference sequence). Sequencing was done on a sample of PBMCs. The V gene is TRBV6-6, the J gene TRBJ1-2; 9 bases line up with TRBD1. The TCR was taken from a woman aged 55-69 years in good health and CMV-seronegative. The CDR3 nucleotides are TGTGCCAGCAGTTACCCGGGACAGGGCTATGGCTACACCTTC. It translates to CASSYPGQGYGYTF.